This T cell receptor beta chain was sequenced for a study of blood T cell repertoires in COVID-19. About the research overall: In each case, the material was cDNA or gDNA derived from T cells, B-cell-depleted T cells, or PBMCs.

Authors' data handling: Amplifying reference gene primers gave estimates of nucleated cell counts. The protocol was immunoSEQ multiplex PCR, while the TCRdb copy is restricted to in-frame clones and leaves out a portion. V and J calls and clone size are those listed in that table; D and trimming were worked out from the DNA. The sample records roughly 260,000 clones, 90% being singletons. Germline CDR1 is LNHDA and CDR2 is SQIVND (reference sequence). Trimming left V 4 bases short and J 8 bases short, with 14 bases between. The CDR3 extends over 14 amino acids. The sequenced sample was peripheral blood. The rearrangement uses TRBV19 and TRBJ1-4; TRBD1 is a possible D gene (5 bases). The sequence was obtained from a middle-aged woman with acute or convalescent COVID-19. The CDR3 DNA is TGTGCCAGTAGTAACCTCCAGGGTTGGGAAAAACTGTTTTTT. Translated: CASSNLQGWEKLFF. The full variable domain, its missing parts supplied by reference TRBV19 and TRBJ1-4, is DGGITQSPKYLFRKEGQNVTLSCEQNLNHDAMYWYRQDPGQGLRLIYYSQIVNDFQKGDIAEGYSVSREKKESFPLTVTSAQKNPTAFYLCASSNLQGWEKLFFGSGTQLSVL.